This T cell receptor beta chain was captured in a study of T-cell memory formation after mild COVID-19. A 5'RACE reaction primed in the constant segment made cDNA libraries of TCR alpha and TCR beta, and these carried sample barcodes and UMIs. TCRdb recomputed calls from the 5' RACE reads with MiXCR, one row per CDR3 protein. Of just over 300,000 distinct CDR3 sequences listed, roughly a fifth are singletons. Germline assignment: CDR1 SGHVS and CDR2 FNYEAQ. CDR3 length: 12 residues. Trimming pared 7 bases from V and 4 bases from J, leaving 7 bases between. This clonotype was counted only a few times. The rearrangement links TRBV7-6 to TRBJ2-2, with D uncertain. The TCR was taken from a man in his late teens or twenties who had mild COVID-19 (a few samples of this study predate the infection). Cell type and time point are not known. Sequencing was done on a sample of PBMCs or a T cell subset sorted from them (not recorded which). The CDR3 nucleotides read TGTGCCAGCACGCCTCGCACCGGGGAGCTGTTTTTT. Amino acids: CASTPRTGELFF. Variable domain in full (rest from reference TRBV7-6 and TRBJ2-2): GAGVSQSPRYKVTKRGQDVALRCDPISGHVSLYWYRQALGQGPEFLTYFNYEAQQDKSGLPNDRFSAERPEGSISTLTIQRTEQRDSAMYRCASTPRTGELFFGEGSRLTVL.